The clone carrying this TCR beta chain has a count of ten or more. The entry originates in a study of regulatory T cells in long-lasting Graves disease. Study-level information: In persistent Graves' disease, antithyroid drugs had been taken for over 5 years and TSH receptor antibodies stayed positive.

The sample's time point: persistent/refractory GD, antithyroid drugs over 5 years with positive TRAb. Preparation of the TCR library used RNA extracted from PBMCs. Building the TCR beta libraries relied on iRepertoire HTBI primers, and CDR3 regions underwent Arm-PCR. MiXCR, run by TCRdb on the multiplex PCR reads, gives a single entry per CDR3 protein. The table includes about 430,000 distinct CDR3 sequences, over 20% detected once. The germline V gene has CDR1 DFQATT and CDR2 SNEGSKA (reference sequence). V lost 3 bases to trimming and J lost 3 bases, with 8 bases between them. CDR3 length: 12 residues.

J is TRBJ1-2 and V is TRBV20-1, with D unresolved. The sample in question was peripheral blood mononuclear cells (PBMCs), obtained when the disease was refractory, from a patient treated with antithyroid drugs. The sequence derives from a female donor with Graves disease. The CDR3 DNA is TGCAGTGCTAGCGCCGCAGACTATGGCTACACCTTC. Translation gives CSASAADYGYTF.